The 22 T cell receptor beta chains in this list originate from one sample, sequenced in a study of T cells in Graves' hyperthyroidism and ophthalmopathy. Amplification of TCR beta CDR3 regions used RNA as the template. Using the HTBI primer set, a first-round RT-PCR was run on the TCR CDR3. Each CDR3 protein gets one entry after TCRdb re-called the multiplex PCR reads with MiXCR. Seen here are under 300,000 distinct CDR3 sequences, about 14% observed once, and the top ten hold roughly 14%. The sample comprised blood. The source of these receptors is a woman in her thirties or forties with Graves' hyperthyroidism that later progressed to Graves' ophthalmopathy.

This clonotype was recorded at least ten times. The chain employs TRBV12-3 or TRBV12-4 and TRBJ2-1, with 8 bases fitting TRBD2. CDR3 length: 14 residues. V shed 3 bases and J 9 bases; nucleotides not matched to a gene: 7. The CDR3 reads CASSLNQRESEQFF. The CDR3 region has the DNA TGTGCCAGCAGTTTGAACCAGCGGGAGTCTGAGCAGTTCTTC.

This clonotype was recorded many times. This chain links TRBV12-3 or TRBV12-4 with TRBJ2-3; D gene ambiguous. The ends were cut back, 5 bases at V and 2 bases at J, with 20 bases in the middle. The CDR3 consists of 17 residues. CDR3: CASSSRVKDLPTDTQYF. The CDR3 nucleotides are TGTGCCAGCAGTAGTCGAGTTAAGGACCTTCCCACAGATACGCAGTATTTT.

At least ten counts were recorded for this clonotype. The chain uses TRBV5-1 and TRBJ2-2; D unclear. Germline V gene lookup returns CDR1 SGHRS and CDR2 YFSETQ. The CDR3 is 14 amino acids. The germline V and J ends were trimmed by 1 base and 4 bases, with 8 bases remaining between them. The CDR3 sequence: CASSLTVGTGELFF. CDR3 nucleotide sequence: TGCGCCAGCAGCTTGACAGTCGGCACCGGGGAGCTGTTTTTT.

V usage is TRBV7-6 and J usage is TRBJ2-2; 8 bases are a match to TRBD1. The ends lost 4 bases at V and 4 bases at J; junction bases unmatched: 5. Germline assignment: CDR1 SGHVS and CDR2 FNYEAQ. This CDR3 spans 15 amino acids. CDR3 protein: CASSSGQALTGELFF. The CDR3 bases are TGTGCCAGCAGCTCGGGACAGGCGCTCACCGGGGAGCTGTTTTTT.

This clonotype was counted a few times. The gene calls are TRBV6-2 or TRBV6-3 and TRBJ2-7, with D tentatively TRBD1 or TRBD2 (5 bases each). This CDR3 comprises 11 residues. Germline loops: CDR1 MNHEY, CDR2 SVGEGT. Trimming removed 8 bases at V and 5 bases at J, with 10 bases between. CDR3 DNA: TGTGCCAGCGAGGGGATGAACGAGCAGTACTTC. As protein: CASEGMNEQYF.

This clonotype came up many times. V usage is TRBV11-2 and J usage is TRBJ2-3; no clear D gene. V lost 5 bases to trimming and J lost 0 bases, with 9 bases between them. Germline values: CDR1 SGHAT, CDR2 FQNNGV. The CDR3 sequence is 14 residues long. The CDR3, as DNA: TGTGCCAGCAGCAGAGAGGTTAGCACAGATACGCAGTATTTT. This encodes CASSREVSTDTQYF.

This chain links TRBV9 with TRBJ2-7; D may be TRBD2 (5 bases). This CDR3 has 18 residues. Germline CDR1 SGDLS, CDR2 YYNGEE. Deletions cut 0 bases from V and 0 bases from J, with 19 bases between. This CDR3 is CASSVVLGLNKSSYEQYF. In DNA form, the CDR3 reads TGTGCCAGCAGCGTAGTTCTAGGACTCAATAAAAGCTCCTACGAGCAGTACTTC. The whole variable domain, remainder taken from reference TRBV9 and TRBJ2-7, is DSGVTQTPKHLITATGQRVTLRCSPRSGDLSVYWYQQSLDQGLQFLIQYYNGEERAKGNILERFSAQQFPDLHSELNLSSLELGDSALYFCASSVVLGLNKSSYEQYFGPGTRLTVT.

The gene calls are TRBV27 and TRBJ1-2, with D possibly matching TRBD1 (5 bases). This CDR3 contains 14 residues. Trimming pared 5 bases from V and 5 bases from J, leaving 15 bases between. Germline assignment: CDR1 MNHEY and CDR2 SMNVEV (reference sequence). This chain's CDR3 is CASSLPTGSYGYTF. CDR3 in DNA: TGTGCCAGCAGTCTCCCTACAGGTTCATATGGCTACACCTTC.

The chain combines TRBV11-2 with TRBJ1-1; 9 bases agree with TRBD1. The CDR3 is made up of 13 amino acids. V shed 6 bases and J 11 bases; nucleotides not matched to a gene: 10. CDR1 is SGHAT, CDR2 FQNNGV, per germline. CDR3 DNA sequence: TGTGCCAGCAGTATGGACAGGGGAGAGAGGGCTTTCTTT. Its translation is CASSMDRGERAFF.

This clonotype came up many times. The chain combines TRBV6-1 with TRBJ1-4; 9 bases are shared with TRBD1. Trimming cost V 1 base and J 8 bases; bases outside gene matches: 14. The CDR3 loop spans 18 amino acids. Germline values: CDR1 MNHNS, CDR2 SASEGT. Here the CDR3 DNA reads TGTGCCAGCAGTGAAGGATCGGTGGGGGGACAGGGTCGCGAAAAACTGTTTTTT. Translation: CASSEGSVGGQGREKLFF.

This clonotype showed up many times. The chain recombines TRBV7-8 with TRBJ2-1; D remains ambiguous. Germline values: CDR1 SGHVS, CDR2 FQNEAQ. The V and J ends lost 2 bases and 6 bases respectively, with 5 bases between them. This CDR3 has 12 amino acids. CDR3 region: CASSLTPNEQFF. The CDR3 DNA reads as TGTGCCAGCAGCTTAACTCCCAATGAGCAGTTCTTC. The full variable domain, rest sourced from reference TRBV7-8 and TRBJ2-1, is GAGVSQSPRYKVAKRGQDVALRCDPISGHVSLFWYQQALGQGPEFLTYFQNEAQLDKSGLPSDRFFAERPEGSVSTLKIQRTQQEDSAVYLCASSLTPNEQFFGPGTRLTVL.

This clonotype was counted only a few times. CDR3 region: CASSQEVKRSGTDTQYF. CDR3 nucleotides: TGTGCCAGCAGCCAAGAAGTCAAGAGGAGCGGGACAGATACGCAGTATTTT. The chain employs TRBV4-2 and TRBJ2-3; the D gene is possibly TRBD2 (6 bases). This CDR3 contains 17 residues. CDR1 is LGHNA and CDR2 is YNFKEQ in the germline V gene. V dropped 0 bases and J dropped 3 bases, with 16 bases sitting between them.

The table lists this clonotype with many counts. Here the CDR3 DNA reads TGTGCCAGCAGTGTGTGGGGGTACAATGGCGGGGAGCTGTTTTTT. Encoded protein: CASSVWGYNGGELFF. This chain connects TRBV25-1 to TRBJ2-2; D may be TRBD1 or TRBD2 (5 bases each). Germline lookup yields CDR1 MGHDK and CDR2 SYGVNS. The V gene lost 4 bases and the J gene lost 7 bases, with 16 bases spanning the gap. The CDR3 consists of 15 residues.

This clonotype has at least ten counts. The chain couples TRBV20-1 to TRBJ2-1, with 7 nucleotides matching TRBD2. This CDR3 region has 13 residues. The J segment lost 5 bases and the V segment lost 6 bases, leaving 7 bases of the junction unmatched. CDR1 is DFQATT and CDR2 is SNEGSKA in the germline V gene (reference sequence). The CDR3 DNA follows: TGCAGTGCAATCGGGAGGCCTCACAATGAGCAGTTCTTC. This encodes CSAIGRPHNEQFF.

The sample holds many counts of this clonotype. The chain couples TRBV5-1 to TRBJ2-7; 10 bases align to TRBD2. Germline CDR1 is SGHRS and CDR2 is YFSETQ. The length of the CDR3 is 15 residues. Trimming at V came to 5 bases and at J to 3 bases, leaving 8 bases not matched to a gene. The CDR3 DNA follows: TGCGCCAGCAGTTCATCTAGCGGGAGACTCTACGAGCAGTACTTC. Its translation is CASSSSSGRLYEQYF. The variable domain in full, completed from reference TRBV5-1 and TRBJ2-7, reads KAGVTQTPRYLIKTRGQQVTLSCSPISGHRSVSWYQQTPGQGLQFLFEYFSETQRNKGNFPGRFSGRQFSNSRSEMNVSTLELGDSALYLCASSSSSGRLYEQYFGPGTRLTVT.

This clonotype was recorded at least ten times. The chain has TRBV27 and TRBJ1-4, with 11 bases that match TRBD1. V dropped 5 bases and J dropped 11; count of bases not matched to a gene: 7. Germline V CDR1 and CDR2: MNHEY, SMNVEV (reference sequence). The CDR3 contains 14 residues. The CDR3 sequence: CASSPWTGGEKLFF. CDR3 nucleotides: TGTGCCAGCAGTCCGTGGACAGGGGGCGAGAAACTGTTTTTT.

This clonotype was recorded at least ten times. V is TRBV10-3 and J is TRBJ2-3, with TRBD2 matching 10 bases. This CDR3 has 15 residues. Looked up from germline, CDR1 is ENHRY and CDR2 is SYGVKD. Trimming removed 4 bases from V and 1 base from J; junction bases left unmatched: 2. The DNA of the CDR3 is TGTGCCATCAGTGGGGGGACTAGCGGCACAGATACGCAGTATTTT. Its protein is CAISGGTSGTDTQYF.

In its sample, this clonotype was seen many times. The rearrangement links TRBV20-1 to TRBJ1-5; maybe TRBD1 (6 bases). The CDR3 spans 13 residues. Between the trimmed V and J ends, which lost 6 bases and 3 bases, there was a span of 12 bases. The V gene's germline CDR1 is DFQATT and CDR2 SNEGSKA (reference sequence). CDR3 DNA: TGCAGTGCAAATTCGGGGGCCAATCAGCCCCAGCATTTT. Protein sequence: CSANSGANQPQHF.

This clonotype has at least ten counts. This rearrangement joins TRBV27 to TRBJ2-2; a weak D match, TRBD2 (6 bases). Deletions cut 0 bases from V and 7 bases from J, with 12 bases between. The V gene's germline CDR1 is MNHEY and CDR2 SMNVEV (reference sequence). The CDR3 covers 15 residues. The CDR3 DNA sequence: TGTGCCAGCAGTTTATCTTTAGGGAGGAACGGGGAGCTGTTTTTT. Amino acid sequence: CASSLSLGRNGELFF.

The sample holds a few counts of this clonotype. V gene TRBV4-1 combines with J gene TRBJ1-1; tentative D call: TRBD1 (5 bases). This CDR3 spans 12 amino acids. The V end was cut by 8 bases, the J end by 1 base, with 8 bases between. CDR1 and CDR2 (germline): MGHRA, YSYEKL. The CDR3 region is CASGRGNTEAFF. CDR3 nucleotide sequence: TGCGCCAGCGGGAGGGGGAACACTGAAGCTTTCTTT.

This clonotype was observed a few times. The rearrangement joins TRBV9 to TRBJ2-1; tentatively, D is TRBD2 (6 bases). The CDR3 runs 15 residues. Looked up from germline, CDR1 is SGDLS and CDR2 is YYNGEE. Trimming removed 2 bases at V and 5 bases at J, with 14 bases between. This chain's CDR3 is CASSVSGTPHNEQFF. The CDR3 nucleotides read TGTGCCAGCAGCGTTAGCGGAACCCCCCACAATGAGCAGTTCTTC.

Many counts were recorded for this clonotype. The gene calls are TRBV13 and TRBJ1-1; no definite D call. CDR3 length equals 12 residues. V lost 6 bases, J lost 4 bases, and 9 bases lay in between. Germline CDR1 reads PRHDT; CDR2 reads FYEKMQ (reference sequence). The CDR3 coding sequence is TGTGCCAGCAGTCGGGAAGGCACTGAAGCTTTCTTT. Its protein product is CASSREGTEAFF.